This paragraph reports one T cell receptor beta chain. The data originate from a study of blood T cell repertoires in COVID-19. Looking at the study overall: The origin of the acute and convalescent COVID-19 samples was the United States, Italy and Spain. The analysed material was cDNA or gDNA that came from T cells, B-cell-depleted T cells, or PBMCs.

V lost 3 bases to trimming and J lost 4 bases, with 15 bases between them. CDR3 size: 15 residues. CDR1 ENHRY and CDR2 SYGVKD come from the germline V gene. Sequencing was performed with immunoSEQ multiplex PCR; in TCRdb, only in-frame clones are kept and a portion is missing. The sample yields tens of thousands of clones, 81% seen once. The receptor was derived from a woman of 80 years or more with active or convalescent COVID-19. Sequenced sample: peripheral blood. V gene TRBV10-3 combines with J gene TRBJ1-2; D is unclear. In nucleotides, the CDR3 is TGTGCCATCAGTGACCTCCCCGGTGCCCCCTATGGCTACACCTTC. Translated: CAISDLPGAPYGYTF.